This is a list of T cell receptor beta chains from one sample in a study of blood T cell repertoires in COVID-19. Repertoires were generated with immunoSEQ multiplex PCR, while TCRdb's copy carries only in-frame clones and drops some. The table records over 120,000 clones, roughly 80% of them present only once. The specimen was PBMCs or T cells enriched from blood (not recorded which). All receptors derive from a man aged 45-65 years who had recovered from COVID-19. Both conserved end residues are part of each CDR3. The order of the fields is clone size, J gene, D gene, V gene, CDR3 DNA, CDR3 protein. The D gene is left open where the match is weak. Clone size is shown for a subset of rows, as once, few, many or a class of expanded clone.

clone_size: few
j_call: TRBJ1-2
d_call: .
v_call: TRBV28
cdr3_nt: TGTGCCAGCAGTTTGCAGATAGGGGCGGCTGGCTACACCTTC
cdr3_aa: CASSLQIGAAGYTF

clone_size: few
j_call: TRBJ2-3
d_call: .
v_call: TRBV6-2/TRBV6-3
cdr3_nt: TGTGCCAGCAGTTATGGTGGAGGCGGGACGCAGTATTTT
cdr3_aa: CASSYGGGGTQYF

clone_size: .
j_call: TRBJ2-7
d_call: TRBD1
v_call: TRBV7-8
cdr3_nt: TGTGCCAGCAGCTCCAGACAGGGGGTGGAGGAGCAGTACTTC
cdr3_aa: CASSSRQGVEEQYF

clone_size: .
j_call: TRBJ1-3
d_call: .
v_call: TRBV14
cdr3_nt: TGTGCCAGCAGCCAGAGTGGTCTAAACACCATATATTTT
cdr3_aa: CASSQSGLNTIYF

clone_size: .
j_call: TRBJ1-2
d_call: .
v_call: TRBV4-3
cdr3_nt: TGCGCCAGCAGCCAAGAGTTCCGGAGCTATGGCTACACCTTC
cdr3_aa: CASSQEFRSYGYTF

clone_size: .
j_call: TRBJ1-1
d_call: TRBD1
v_call: TRBV5-8
cdr3_nt: TGTGCCCCAGGACAGGGGAGCACTGAAGCTTTCTTT
cdr3_aa: CAPGQGSTEAFF

clone_size: .
j_call: TRBJ1-5
d_call: TRBD1
v_call: TRBV5-4
cdr3_nt: TGTGCCAGCAGCCCGGACAGGGGTCATCAGCCCCAGCATTTT
cdr3_aa: CASSPDRGHQPQHF

clone_size: .
j_call: TRBJ2-3
d_call: .
v_call: TRBV14
cdr3_nt: TGTGCCAGCGTCACAAGTAGCGGATTCACAGATACGCAGTATTTT
cdr3_aa: CASVTSSGFTDTQYF

clone_size: .
j_call: TRBJ2-2
d_call: .
v_call: TRBV6-2/TRBV6-3
cdr3_nt: TGTGCCAGCAGTTACGGTAGGAGGAACACCGGGGAGCTGTTTTTT
cdr3_aa: CASSYGRRNTGELFF

clone_size: .
j_call: TRBJ1-2
d_call: .
v_call: TRBV29-1
cdr3_nt: TGCAGCGTTCTTGGACGGGGAAGAGACGGCTACACCTTC
cdr3_aa: CSVLGRGRDGYTF

clone_size: .
j_call: TRBJ2-7
d_call: TRBD2
v_call: TRBV19
cdr3_nt: TGTGCCAGTAGTCTTCTAGCGGGGGGGCCCCACGAGCAGTACTTC
cdr3_aa: CASSLLAGGPHEQYF

clone_size: .
j_call: TRBJ2-7
d_call: TRBD2
v_call: TRBV3-1/TRBV3-2
cdr3_nt: TGTGCCAGCAGCTCCCACGGACTAGCGGGGGCAGAGCAGTACTTC
cdr3_aa: CASSSHGLAGAEQYF

clone_size: .
j_call: TRBJ2-2
d_call: TRBD1
v_call: TRBV10-3
cdr3_nt: TGTGCCATCAGCCCTGCGACAGGGGACACCGGGGAGCTGTTTTTT
cdr3_aa: CAISPATGDTGELFF

clone_size: few
j_call: TRBJ1-1
d_call: .
v_call: TRBV27
cdr3_nt: TGTGCCAGCAGTTCCGGAGGGAACACTGAAGCTTTCTTT
cdr3_aa: CASSSGGNTEAFF

clone_size: .
j_call: TRBJ1-5
d_call: TRBD1
v_call: TRBV24-1
cdr3_nt: TGTGCCACCAGTGATTCGACAGGGAACCCCAATCAGCCCCAGCATTTT
cdr3_aa: CATSDSTGNPNQPQHF

clone_size: .
j_call: TRBJ2-2
d_call: .
v_call: TRBV7-3
cdr3_nt: TGTGCCAGCGCAGGGGAGAGAGGCGGGGAGCTGTTTTTT
cdr3_aa: CASAGERGGELFF

clone_size: once
j_call: TRBJ2-1
d_call: .
v_call: TRBV6-5
cdr3_nt: TGTGCCAGCAGTTACGTAGGGGTCTACTCCTACAATGAGCAGTTCTTC
cdr3_aa: CASSYVGVYSYNEQFF

clone_size: .
j_call: TRBJ1-2
d_call: .
v_call: TRBV10-3
cdr3_nt: TGTGCCATCAGTAACCCAGAGGAGGGTCGGAATGGCTACACCTTC
cdr3_aa: CAISNPEEGRNGYTF

clone_size: .
j_call: TRBJ1-6
d_call: .
v_call: TRBV27
cdr3_nt: TGTGCCAGCTCGATGAGTAATAATTCACCCCTCCACTTT
cdr3_aa: CASSMSNNSPLHF

clone_size: few
j_call: TRBJ2-2
d_call: .
v_call: TRBV7-2
cdr3_nt: TGTGCCAGCAGCCTCCGGACTACCTACACCGGGGAGCTGTTTTTT
cdr3_aa: CASSLRTTYTGELFF

clone_size: .
j_call: TRBJ1-1
d_call: .
v_call: TRBV28
cdr3_nt: TGTGCCAGCTGGGGGCGGAATAGAGGAACTGAAGCTTTCTTT
cdr3_aa: CASWGRNRGTEAFF

clone_size: .
j_call: TRBJ2-3
d_call: TRBD2
v_call: TRBV4-1
cdr3_nt: TGCGCCAGCAGCGAAGCGGGACTAGCACGGTATTTT
cdr3_aa: CASSEAGLARYF

clone_size: .
j_call: TRBJ1-1
d_call: .
v_call: TRBV19
cdr3_nt: TGTGCCAGTAGTATATCGGCAGGGATGAGCACTGAAGCTTTCTTT
cdr3_aa: CASSISAGMSTEAFF

clone_size: .
j_call: TRBJ2-7
d_call: TRBD2
v_call: TRBV7-8
cdr3_nt: TGTGCCAGCAGCTCCCCTAAAAGTCCTAGCGGGGGAAAGCTCTACGAGCAGTACTTC
cdr3_aa: CASSSPKSPSGGKLYEQYF

clone_size: .
j_call: TRBJ2-1
d_call: TRBD1
v_call: TRBV11-2
cdr3_nt: TGTGCCAGCAGCCTAACGCCTATAACAGGGGGCTTTAGGAATGAGCAGTTCTTC
cdr3_aa: CASSLTPITGGFRNEQFF

clone_size: .
j_call: TRBJ2-5
d_call: .
v_call: TRBV3-1/TRBV3-2
cdr3_nt: TGTGCCAGCAGCCGGCGGGGCGACCGGGAGACCCAGTACTTC
cdr3_aa: CASSRRGDRETQYF

clone_size: .
j_call: TRBJ2-7
d_call: .
v_call: TRBV2
cdr3_nt: TGTGCCAGCAGTTACCAGGGGTACATCTACGAGCAGTACTTC
cdr3_aa: CASSYQGYIYEQYF

clone_size: .
j_call: TRBJ2-7
d_call: TRBD2
v_call: TRBV20-1
cdr3_nt: TGCAGTGCTAGTGGCCTTGCGGGGGGATACGAGCAGTACTTC
cdr3_aa: CSASGLAGGYEQYF

clone_size: .
j_call: TRBJ2-7
d_call: .
v_call: TRBV6-1
cdr3_nt: TGTGCCAGCAGTGAAAGTACCGGGACACGTAACTACGAGCAGTACTTC
cdr3_aa: CASSESTGTRNYEQYF

clone_size: .
j_call: TRBJ2-3
d_call: .
v_call: TRBV28
cdr3_nt: TGTGCCAGCAGTCTGAACCTTGGGGCCCCCGGCCTCACAGATACGCAGTATTTT
cdr3_aa: CASSLNLGAPGLTDTQYF

clone_size: .
j_call: TRBJ1-6
d_call: .
v_call: TRBV4-1
cdr3_nt: TGCGCCAGCAGCCAAGATATCCATAATTCACCCCTCCACTTT
cdr3_aa: CASSQDIHNSPLHF

clone_size: .
j_call: TRBJ2-2
d_call: TRBD2
v_call: TRBV7-3
cdr3_nt: TGTGCCAGCAGCTTAGGGACTACCAACACCGGGGAGCTGTTTTTT
cdr3_aa: CASSLGTTNTGELFF

clone_size: many
j_call: TRBJ2-7
d_call: .
v_call: TRBV2
cdr3_nt: TGTGCCAGCAGTGAACAGGTCCACTACGAGCAGTACTTC
cdr3_aa: CASSEQVHYEQYF

clone_size: .
j_call: TRBJ2-7
d_call: TRBD2
v_call: TRBV6-5
cdr3_nt: TGTGCCAGCGCGGGGGGGCCGCACGAGCAGTACTTC
cdr3_aa: CASAGGPHEQYF

clone_size: .
j_call: TRBJ2-7
d_call: .
v_call: TRBV27
cdr3_nt: TGTGCCAGCAGAAATACCGGGGGAGGCTACGAGCAGTACTTC
cdr3_aa: CASRNTGGGYEQYF

clone_size: .
j_call: TRBJ2-1
d_call: .
v_call: TRBV18
cdr3_nt: TGTGCCAGCTCACCACCGGAAGGGGTCGTCAACAATGAGCAGTTCTTC
cdr3_aa: CASSPPEGVVNNEQFF

clone_size: .
j_call: TRBJ2-2
d_call: TRBD2
v_call: TRBV2
cdr3_nt: TGTGCCAGCAGAAAACTAGCGGGGGGGCCCGGGGAGCTGTTTTTT
cdr3_aa: CASRKLAGGPGELFF

clone_size: .
j_call: TRBJ2-1
d_call: TRBD2
v_call: TRBV6-6
cdr3_nt: TGTGCCAGCACGCTAGCGGGGTTGAATGAGCAGTTCTTC
cdr3_aa: CASTLAGLNEQFF

clone_size: .
j_call: TRBJ2-1
d_call: .
v_call: TRBV9
cdr3_nt: TGTGCCAGCAGCGTAGTAGGGGCCCCCTACAATGAGCAGTTCTTC
cdr3_aa: CASSVVGAPYNEQFF

clone_size: .
j_call: TRBJ2-6
d_call: .
v_call: TRBV19
cdr3_nt: TGTGCCAGTAGTCCCGTGTCTGGGGCCAACGTCCTGACTTTC
cdr3_aa: CASSPVSGANVLTF

clone_size: .
j_call: TRBJ1-5
d_call: .
v_call: TRBV7-9
cdr3_nt: TGTGCCAGCAGCCCCGACACCCATAGCAATCAGCCCCAGCATTTT
cdr3_aa: CASSPDTHSNQPQHF

clone_size: .
j_call: TRBJ2-5
d_call: .
v_call: TRBV7-3
cdr3_nt: TGTGCCAGCAGCTTAAACCAGGAACAAGAGACCCAGTACTTC
cdr3_aa: CASSLNQEQETQYF

clone_size: .
j_call: TRBJ1-1
d_call: .
v_call: TRBV9
cdr3_nt: TGTGCCAGCAGGGGAGCCGTGGACACTGAAGCTTTCTTT
cdr3_aa: CASRGAVDTEAFF

clone_size: .
j_call: TRBJ1-2
d_call: .
v_call: TRBV19
cdr3_nt: TGTGCCAGTAGTCCCGAGGGCTATGGCTACACCTTC
cdr3_aa: CASSPEGYGYTF

clone_size: .
j_call: TRBJ1-4
d_call: TRBD1
v_call: TRBV7-9
cdr3_nt: TGTGCCAGCAGCTTAGCGGAGGGACAGGGGGATGAAAAACTGTTTTTT
cdr3_aa: CASSLAEGQGDEKLFF

clone_size: once
j_call: TRBJ2-5
d_call: TRBD2
v_call: TRBV28
cdr3_nt: TGTGCCAGCAGTTCATGGGGAGGAGCGGGGGGAGAGACCCAGTACTTC
cdr3_aa: CASSSWGGAGGETQYF